This T cell receptor beta chain was captured by sequencing in a study of T cell responses to AZD1222 COVID-19 vaccine. The protocol was immunoSEQ multiplex PCR, while the TCRdb copy is restricted to in-frame clones and leaves out a portion. The sample gives 120,000 or so clones, roughly 91% of which show up once; approximately 5.1% is in the top ten. This clone was seen just once. Germline-derived CDR1 and CDR2 are MNHEY and SVGAGI. The CDR3 contains 14 residues. V lost 6 bases, J lost 8 bases, and 16 bases lay in between. V gene TRBV6-5 combines with J gene TRBJ1-4; a weak D match, TRBD1 (5 bases). The starting material was peripheral blood, obtained 28 days after the second AZD1222 dose. The TCR was taken from an adult who received the AZD1222 COVID-19 vaccine. Written as DNA, the CDR3 is TGTGCCAGCAGGCCGGACACCCCCGGGGAAAAACTGTTTTTT. Residues: CASRPDTPGEKLFF.